This TCR beta chain derives from a study of blood T cell repertoires in COVID-19. Study-level information: Sources were T cells, B-cell-depleted T cells, or PBMCs; the material itself was cDNA or gDNA.

V was trimmed by 1 base and J by 2 bases, leaving 9 bases between them. Germline lookup yields CDR1 LNHDA and CDR2 SQIVND (reference sequence). CDR3 length: 15 residues. The age range of participants was about 18 to 95 years, with residence in approximately 25 US areas. Study processing details: Amplification of reference gene primers was used by the study to estimate nucleated cell counts. Assay: immunoSEQ multiplex PCR; the TCRdb copy retains only in-frame clones and omits some. V, J and clone size are taken as reported in that table, and D and trimming were inferred from the DNA itself. The repertoire holds hundreds of thousands of clones, with around 80% as singletons.

The chain couples TRBV19 to TRBJ2-1; D is ambiguous. The clonotype comes from a man younger than 45 with acute COVID-19. The specimen was PBMCs or T cells enriched from blood (not recorded which). The chain's CDR3 is CASSIGALAYNEQFF. Here the CDR3 DNA reads TGTGCCAGTAGTATAGGGGCGTTAGCCTACAATGAGCAGTTCTTC. Together with reference TRBV19 and TRBJ2-1, the CDR3 gives the full variable domain: DGGITQSPKYLFRKEGQNVTLSCEQNLNHDAMYWYRQDPGQGLRLIYYSQIVNDFQKGDIAEGYSVSREKKESFPLTVTSAQKNPTAFYLCASSIGALAYNEQFFGPGTRLTVL.